The subject of this entry is one T cell receptor (beta chain). Its antigen remains unknown. The sample is drawn from a study of response to subunit inactivated influenza vaccine. Study-level results: Few new T cells, the authors suggested, are recruited by each seasonal influenza vaccination.

V lost 0 bases and J 4 bases, leaving 16 bases between the germline ends. The germline CDR1 and CDR2 sequences are MNHEY and SVGEGT. This CDR3 contains 17 residues. TCRdb re-derived calls from the RT-PCR reads in MiXCR, one entry per CDR3 protein. This table has over 400,000 distinct CDR3 sequences, about an eighth appearing once. This receptor was identified in a man aged 50 to 60 who received an inactivated influenza vaccine. The chain carries TRBV6-2 or TRBV6-3 and TRBJ1-5, with a tentative D call TRBD1 (5 bases). The material sequenced was PBMCs from blood, taken more than 35 days after vaccination. CDR3 loop: CASSYSIVGGENQPQHF. In DNA, the CDR3 is TGTGCCAGCAGTTACTCGATAGTAGGAGGGGAAAATCAGCCCCAGCATTTT.